This T cell receptor beta chain was recovered during a study of T cells in Graves' hyperthyroidism and ophthalmopathy. The CDR3 has 14 amino acids. CDR1 SNHLY and CDR2 FYNNEI come from the germline V gene. Overall study findings and caveats: By a 13 V-J model, ophthalmopathy was set apart from stable hyperthyroidism.

With regard to this clonotype: The antigen remains unidentified. Compared with germline, one end of the junction differs, possibly owing to a read error.

RNA transcripts served as the template for amplifying TCR beta CDR3 regions. HTBI primers drove first-round RT-PCR of the TCR CDR3. TCRdb used MiXCR to reprocess the multiplex PCR reads, holding one entry per CDR3 protein. The sample has roughly 380,000 distinct CDR3 sequences, over 11% seen once; the top ten hold roughly 11%. This clonotype originated in a woman aged 55-69 years with Graves' hyperthyroidism. The chain joins TRBV2 to TRBJ2-5; 13 positions match TRBD2. Sequencing was carried out using blood. The CDR3 region has the DNA TGTGCCAGCAGTGGGACTAGCGGGGGTGAGACCCAGTGCTTC. It codes for CASSGTSGGETQCF.